The rows below give T cell receptor beta chains drawn from one sample of a study of blood T cell repertoires in COVID-19. Sequenced by immunoSEQ multiplex PCR; TCRdb stores in-frame clones only, minus some. This table holds some 270,000 clones, around 90% found once. Material: PBMCs or T cells enriched from blood (not recorded which). The receptors were gathered from a woman aged 40 to 50 who had recovered from COVID-19. The CDR3 runs from the conserved cysteine through the conserved F or W. Each record gives: CDR3 length, V gene, J gene, D gene, clone size, CDR3 DNA, CDR3 protein. A D gene is named only where the DNA matches it firmly. Rows give clone size only sometimes, using once, few, many, or a class for an expanded clone.

12	TRBV5-1	TRBJ1-2	TRBD1	.	TGCGCCCCGGGGACAGGGGTTTATGGCTACACCTTC	CAPGTGVYGYTF
13	TRBV12-3/TRBV12-4	TRBJ1-2	.	few	TGTGCCAGCAGCCCCCACAGGGATAATGGCTACACCTTC	CASSPHRDNGYTF
15	TRBV5-1	TRBJ1-2	TRBD1	.	TGCGCCAGCAGCCCTCTGGGGACAGCTTACTATGGCTACACCTTC	CASSPLGTAYYGYTF
14	TRBV19	TRBJ1-2	.	.	TGTGCCAGTAGTAAGCCAGGGGTCGGCTATGGCTACACCTTC	CASSKPGVGYGYTF
13	TRBV30	TRBJ1-5	TRBD1	.	TGTGCCTGGAGGGACAGGGCCAATCAGCCCCAGCATTTT	CAWRDRANQPQHF
15	TRBV18	TRBJ1-4	TRBD1	.	TGTGCCAGCTCACCGGCGGGACAGCTAAATGAAAAACTGTTTTTT	CASSPAGQLNEKLFF
14	TRBV5-4	TRBJ1-2	.	.	TGTGCCAGCAGCTTGGGGACAACCAACTATGGCTACACCTTC	CASSLGTTNYGYTF
15	TRBV7-2	TRBJ2-2	.	.	TGTGCCAGCAGCTTAGGGGGGCTCGGCACCGGGGAGCTGTTTTTT	CASSLGGLGTGELFF
18	TRBV3-1/TRBV3-2	TRBJ2-1	TRBD2	.	TGTGCCAGCAGCCAAAGCCGGACTAGCGGGAGCTCCTACAATGAGCAGTTCTTC	CASSQSRTSGSSYNEQFF
13	TRBV13	TRBJ1-1	.	once	TGTGCCAGCATGAACAGCCTTCTCTCTGAAGCTTTCTTT	CASMNSLLSEAFF
12	TRBV7-3	TRBJ1-2	.	.	TGTGCCAGCAGCTTACCTAGAGGGGGCTACACCTTC	CASSLPRGGYTF
16	TRBV7-9	TRBJ2-1	.	.	TGTGCCAGCAGCCTAGGCGCGGTGAGCTCCTACAATGAGCAGTTCTTC	CASSLGAVSSYNEQFF
15	TRBV19	TRBJ1-3	TRBD1	.	TGTGCCGCATCGCAGGGGGTAGGGTCTGGAAACACCATATATTTT	CAASQGVGSGNTIYF
17	TRBV7-3	TRBJ1-3	.	.	TGTGCCAGCAGCTTACCTTTGGCGAAAGGGAGGGAAAACACCATATATTTT	CASSLPLAKGRENTIYF
18	TRBV3-1/TRBV3-2	TRBJ2-1	TRBD2	.	TGTGCCAGCAGCCAAGTCTACTTTAGCGGGAAGGTTCCGTATGAGCAGTTCTTC	CASSQVYFSGKVPYEQFF
14	TRBV4-3	TRBJ1-3	.	.	TGCGCCAGCAGCCTACAGGGCTCTGGAAACACCATATATTTT	CASSLQGSGNTIYF
16	TRBV18	TRBJ2-3	.	once	TGTGCCAGCTCACCCCCCGGGACACCGAGCACAGATACGCAGTATTTT	CASSPPGTPSTDTQYF
15	TRBV11-3	TRBJ2-2	.	.	TGTGCCAGCAGCTCCCGAGGGGGTAACACCGGGGAGCTGTTTTTT	CASSSRGGNTGELFF
18	TRBV14	TRBJ2-1	TRBD2	.	TGTGCCAGCAGCCAAGTGATAGCGGGGGGGTCTTGGGTCGATGAGCAGTTCTTC	CASSQVIAGGSWVDEQFF
13	TRBV6-1	TRBJ1-1	TRBD1	.	TGTGCCAGCAGTGAACGACAGGGGCGGGAAGCTTTCTTT	CASSERQGREAFF
16	TRBV5-4	TRBJ1-1	.	.	TGTGCCAGCAGCTTGCCTGGATCGAGGTCCTTGTCTGAAGCTTTCTTT	CASSLPGSRSLSEAFF
15	TRBV21-1	TRBJ2-1	.	.	TGTGCCAGCAGCAAAGCGCGGGAGATGGACAATGAGCAGTTCTTC	CASSKAREMDNEQFF
15	TRBV5-5	TRBJ1-2	.	.	TGTGCCAGCATCCCCGATGGCAGGGGCCCCTATGGCTACACCTTC	CASIPDGRGPYGYTF
15	TRBV2	TRBJ2-7	TRBD2	.	TGTGCCAGCATTCCCCTAGCGGGTAGCTCCTACGAGCAGTACTTC	CASIPLAGSSYEQYF
14	TRBV27	TRBJ2-1	.	once	TGTGCCAGCACAGATCCCAGGGTTGGAAATGAGCAGTTCTTC	CASTDPRVGNEQFF
13	TRBV7-7	TRBJ2-5	.	.	TGTGCTAGCAGCGGCCAAGTGCAAGAGACCCAGTACTTC	CASSGQVQETQYF
15	TRBV27	TRBJ1-4	TRBD1	.	TGTGCCAGCACCCGACAGGGGTGGGCTAATGAAAAACTGTTTTTT	CASTRQGWANEKLFF
16	TRBV6-4	TRBJ2-3	TRBD1	.	TGTGCCAGCAGTGACTCCGTGGCAGGGGGACGAGATACGCAGTATTTT	CASSDSVAGGRDTQYF
15	TRBV7-7	TRBJ2-2	.	.	TGTGCTAGCAGCTTGAGTCAGGGTGGCACCGGGGAGCTGTTTTTT	CASSLSQGGTGELFF
17	TRBV27	TRBJ2-7	TRBD2	few	TGTGCCAGCCTCGGGGGGCGCGGCGCGGGAGGGCCCCACGAGCAGTACTTC	CASLGGRGAGGPHEQYF
15	TRBV5-5	TRBJ2-1	TRBD2	.	TGTGCCAGCAGCTTGGGGGCGACTAGCCAGCATGAGCAGTTCTTC	CASSLGATSQHEQFF
16	TRBV21-1	TRBJ2-2	.	.	TGTGCCAGCAGCGGCCAAGACAGGGTGGACGACCGGGAGCTGTTTTTT	CASSGQDRVDDRELFF
17	TRBV11-3	TRBJ1-5	.	.	TGTGCCAGCAGCCCCCACGGGAATGTCTATAGCAATCAGCCCCAGCATTTT	CASSPHGNVYSNQPQHF
15	TRBV10-3	TRBJ1-4	TRBD1	once	TGTGCCATCAGCGACAGGACAGGGTCTAATGAAAAACTGTTTTTT	CAISDRTGSNEKLFF
11	TRBV20-1	TRBJ1-2	.	.	TGCAGTGCTCCCCACAGCTATGGCTACACCTTC	CSAPHSYGYTF
15	TRBV5-4	TRBJ1-2	TRBD1	.	TGTGCCAGCAGCTTGGCGGCAGGGGGAGAATATGGCTACACCTTC	CASSLAAGGEYGYTF
13	TRBV28	TRBJ1-1	.	.	TGTGCCAGCGCCAACGGGGGGGGGACTGAAGCTTTCTTT	CASANGGGTEAFF
15	TRBV10-3	TRBJ1-4	.	once	TGTGCCATCAGTGACGGACAAAAAGCCAATGAAAAACTGTTTTTT	CAISDGQKANEKLFF
15	TRBV7-9	TRBJ1-1	.	.	TGTGCCAGCAGCGTCACAGGGACGTTGGGCACTGAAGCTTTCTTT	CASSVTGTLGTEAFF
14	TRBV5-1	TRBJ2-7	.	few	TGCGCCAGCAGCTTGATCGGGGTCTCCTACGAGCAGTACTTC	CASSLIGVSYEQYF
13	TRBV20-1	TRBJ2-7	.	.	TGCAGTGCTAGTCCCAGGGGTTTGGGCGAGCAGTACTTC	CSASPRGLGEQYF
16	TRBV14	TRBJ1-5	.	.	TGTGCCAGCAGCCAAGGCGGAGGGGTAGACAATCAGCCCCAGCATTTT	CASSQGGGVDNQPQHF
13	TRBV11-2	TRBJ1-5	TRBD1	.	TGTGCCAGCAGCTTTGACAGGGGACAGCCCCAGCATTTT	CASSFDRGQPQHF
14	TRBV28	TRBJ2-5	TRBD2	.	TGTGCCAGCAGTCGGGGGGACCGCCAAGAGACCCAGTACTTC	CASSRGDRQETQYF
13	TRBV19	TRBJ1-4	.	.	TGTGCCAGTAACGAGGGTACGAATGAAAAACTGTTTTTT	CASNEGTNEKLFF
15	TRBV5-1	TRBJ1-6	.	.	TGCGCCAGCAGCTTGGATTCGGGAAACAATTCACCCCTCCACTTT	CASSLDSGNNSPLHF
15	TRBV12-5	TRBJ2-5	.	.	TGTGCTAGTGGTTTGGTGGTGGCTGGCCAAGAGACCCAGTACTTC	CASGLVVAGQETQYF
19	TRBV18	TRBJ1-5	TRBD1	.	TGTGCCAGCTCAACCATTCCGGGACAGGGGGCGAGAAGCAATCAGCCCCAGCATTTT	CASSTIPGQGARSNQPQHF
12	TRBV12-5	TRBJ1-5	.	once	TGTGCTAGTTTGCGAGACAATCAGCCCCAGCATTTT	CASLRDNQPQHF
15	TRBV7-8	TRBJ1-1	.	.	TGTGCCAGCAGCTTAGATGGTCGAAGCAAGACTGAAGCTTTCTTT	CASSLDGRSKTEAFF
14	TRBV21-1	TRBJ1-4	.	.	TGTGCCAGCAGCAAAGGACAGGGTGCGGAAAAACTGTTTTTT	CASSKGQGAEKLFF
13	TRBV12-2	TRBJ2-1	.	.	TGTGCAAGTCGTACGGGTGGAGGGAATGAGCAGTTCTTC	CASRTGGGNEQFF
17	TRBV6-1	TRBJ1-6	.	.	TGTGCCAGCAGTGAAACCGCCTTTAGAATCTATAATTCACCCCTCCACTTT	CASSETAFRIYNSPLHF
16	TRBV3-1/TRBV3-2	TRBJ2-1	.	.	TGTGCCAGCAGCCCCCGAGTCGGGGAGTCCTACAATGAGCAGTTCTTC	CASSPRVGESYNEQFF
15	TRBV7-3	TRBJ2-1	TRBD2	.	TGTGCCAGCAGCCCGACTAGCGGGGCCTACAATGAGCAGTTCTTC	CASSPTSGAYNEQFF
13	TRBV6-5	TRBJ1-1	TRBD1	.	TGTGCCAGCAATCACGGGGCAGGGGGGGAAGCTTTCTTT	CASNHGAGGEAFF
14	TRBV30	TRBJ1-5	TRBD1	.	TGTGCCTGGAGTAGGGACAGTCTAGGACAGCCCCAGCATTTT	CAWSRDSLGQPQHF